This T cell receptor (beta chain) was obtained from a study of T cells in localized non-small cell lung cancer. Whole-study results and caveats: In adjacent lung, a median approximately 60 of the top 100 tumor clones were found. Uninvolved adjacent lung, not tumor, had the highest T cell clonality.

The germline gives CDR1 LGHNA, CDR2 YNFKEQ. V was cut by 0 bases and J by 3 bases, with 15 bases left in between. The CDR3 sequence is 17 residues long. A remark on this clone: Its specificity is not known.

TCRdb's table, derived via immunoSEQ multiplex PCR, lists solely in-frame clones and lacks some. The data show 64,000 or so clones, 85% to 90% seen once. The TCR was taken from a woman aged 40-70 years with stage I lung adenocarcinoma. The rearrangement joins TRBV4-2 to TRBJ2-1; perhaps D is TRBD1 or TRBD2 (5 bases each). Source: peripheral blood, taken before any cancer treatment. The CDR3 here is CASSQDPRGVDYNEQFF. In nucleotides, the CDR3 is TGTGCCAGCAGCCAAGACCCAAGAGGGGTGGACTACAATGAGCAGTTCTTC.